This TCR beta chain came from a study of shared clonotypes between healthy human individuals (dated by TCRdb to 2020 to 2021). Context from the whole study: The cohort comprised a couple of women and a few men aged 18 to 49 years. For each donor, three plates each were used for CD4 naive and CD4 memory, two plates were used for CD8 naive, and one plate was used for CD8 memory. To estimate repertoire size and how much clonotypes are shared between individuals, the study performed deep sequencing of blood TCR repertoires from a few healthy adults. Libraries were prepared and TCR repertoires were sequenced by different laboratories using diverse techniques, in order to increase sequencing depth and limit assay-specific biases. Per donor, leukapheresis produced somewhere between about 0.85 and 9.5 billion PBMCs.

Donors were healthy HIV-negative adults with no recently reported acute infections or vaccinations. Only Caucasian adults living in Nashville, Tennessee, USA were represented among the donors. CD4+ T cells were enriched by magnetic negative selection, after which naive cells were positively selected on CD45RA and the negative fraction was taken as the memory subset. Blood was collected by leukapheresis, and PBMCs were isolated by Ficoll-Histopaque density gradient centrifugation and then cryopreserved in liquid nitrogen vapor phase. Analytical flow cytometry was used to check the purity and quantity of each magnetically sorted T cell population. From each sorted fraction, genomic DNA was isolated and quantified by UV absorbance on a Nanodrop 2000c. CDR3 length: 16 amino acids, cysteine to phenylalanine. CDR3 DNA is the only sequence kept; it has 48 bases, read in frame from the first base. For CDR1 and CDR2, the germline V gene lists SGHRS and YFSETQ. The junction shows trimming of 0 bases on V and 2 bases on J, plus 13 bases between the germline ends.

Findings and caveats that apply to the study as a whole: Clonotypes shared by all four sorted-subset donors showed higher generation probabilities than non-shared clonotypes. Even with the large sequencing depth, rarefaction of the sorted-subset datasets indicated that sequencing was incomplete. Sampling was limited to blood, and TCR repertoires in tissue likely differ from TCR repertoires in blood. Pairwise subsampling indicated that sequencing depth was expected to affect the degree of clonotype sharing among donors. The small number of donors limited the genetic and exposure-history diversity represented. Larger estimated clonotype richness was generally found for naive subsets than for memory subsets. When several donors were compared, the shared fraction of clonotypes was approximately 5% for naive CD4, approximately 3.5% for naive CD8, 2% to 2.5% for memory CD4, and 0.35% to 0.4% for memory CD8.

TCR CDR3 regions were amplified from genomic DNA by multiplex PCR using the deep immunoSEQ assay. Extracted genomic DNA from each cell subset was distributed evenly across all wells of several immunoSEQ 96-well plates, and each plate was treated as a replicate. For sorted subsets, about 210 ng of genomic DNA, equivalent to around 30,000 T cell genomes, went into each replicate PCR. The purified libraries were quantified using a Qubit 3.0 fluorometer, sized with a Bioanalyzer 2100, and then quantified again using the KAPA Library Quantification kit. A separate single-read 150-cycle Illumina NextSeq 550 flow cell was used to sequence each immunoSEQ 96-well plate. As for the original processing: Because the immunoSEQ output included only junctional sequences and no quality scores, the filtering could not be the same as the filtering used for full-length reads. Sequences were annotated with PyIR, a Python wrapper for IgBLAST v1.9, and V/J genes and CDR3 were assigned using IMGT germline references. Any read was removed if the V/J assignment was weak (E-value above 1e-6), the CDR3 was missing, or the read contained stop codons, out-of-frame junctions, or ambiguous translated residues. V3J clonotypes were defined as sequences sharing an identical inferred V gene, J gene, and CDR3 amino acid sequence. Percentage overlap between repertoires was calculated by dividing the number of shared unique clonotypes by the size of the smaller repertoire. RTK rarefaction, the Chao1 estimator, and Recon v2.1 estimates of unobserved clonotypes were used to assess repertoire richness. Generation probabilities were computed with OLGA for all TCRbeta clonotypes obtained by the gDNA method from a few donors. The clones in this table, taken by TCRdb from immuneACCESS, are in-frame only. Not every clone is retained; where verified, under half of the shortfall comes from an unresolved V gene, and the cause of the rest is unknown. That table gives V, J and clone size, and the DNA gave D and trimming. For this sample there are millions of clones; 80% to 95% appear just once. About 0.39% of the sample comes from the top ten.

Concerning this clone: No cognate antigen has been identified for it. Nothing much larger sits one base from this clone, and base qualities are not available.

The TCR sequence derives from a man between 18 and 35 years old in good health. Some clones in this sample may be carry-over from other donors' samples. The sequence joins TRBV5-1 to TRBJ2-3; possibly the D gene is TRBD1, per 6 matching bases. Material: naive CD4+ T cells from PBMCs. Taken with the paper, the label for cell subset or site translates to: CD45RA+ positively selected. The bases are TGCGCCAGCAGCTTGGAGTGGACAGCTCACACAGATACGCAGTATTTT. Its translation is CASSLEWTAHTDTQYF.